Listed here is a single T cell receptor beta chain. Its antigen is not known. The data belong to a study of post-analysis software for immune sequencing data. Broader study findings: Five or six TRBV segments were more frequent in patients than controls; TRBV5-6, TRBV5-1 and TRBV20-1 belonged to this group. Normalized Chao1 diversity in multiple sclerosis patients fell significantly below that of controls.

The TCR beta cDNA libraries carried unique molecular identifiers. There were roughly 0.95 to 10 million T cells, and about 500,000 cDNA molecules came from them. From the PCR reads, TCRdb called clonotypes with MiXCR, one entry per CDR3 protein. The sample consists of around 190,000 distinct CDR3 sequences, approximately 30% of them appearing once. Germline loops: CDR1 MGHDK, CDR2 SYGVNS. The ends lost 6 bases at V and 2 bases at J; junction bases unmatched: 4. The CDR3 is made up of 14 amino acids. This clonotype was sampled from a girl aged 2-17 years with multiple sclerosis. Sequencing used blood. This chain links TRBV25-1 with TRBJ1-3, with 7 bases identical to TRBD1. Here the CDR3 reads CASSATGAGNTIYF. CDR3 bases: TGTGCCAGCAGCGCTACAGGGGCTGGAAACACCATATATTTT.